This TCR beta chain is drawn from a study of blood T cell repertoires in COVID-19. Study-wide context: Italy, Spain and the United States were the sources of the convalescent and acute COVID-19 samples.

Study processing details: Nucleated cell counts were estimated from reference gene primer amplification. Sequenced by immunoSEQ multiplex PCR; TCRdb stores in-frame clones only, minus some. V, J and clone size are taken as reported in that table, and D and trimming were inferred from the DNA itself. In the table there are some 280,000 clones, around four fifths of which are singletons. The origin of this receptor is a woman in her fifties or sixties with active or convalescent COVID-19. What was sequenced was peripheral blood.

Here the CDR3 reads CASSGLAGTDTQYF. The CDR3 DNA sequence: TGTGCCAGCAGTGGACTAGCGGGCACAGATACGCAGTATTTT. The V and J genes are TRBV6-1 and TRBJ2-3; 9 nucleotides agree with TRBD2. The CDR3 covers 14 residues. The germline V gene has CDR1 MNHNS and CDR2 SASEGT. V was pared by 4 bases and J by 1 base, with 0 bases of the junction left unmatched.